This T cell receptor (beta chain) was documented in a study of T cell changes during pregnancy in multiple sclerosis. Method: immunoSEQ multiplex PCR; TCRdb's copy keeps in-frame clones and lacks some. The profile shows some 29,000 clones, 80% to 90% of them singletons. This CDR3 has 14 amino acids. Germline V lookup: CDR1 SGHTA, CDR2 FQGNSA. V shed 3 bases and J shed 3 bases, with 12 bases lying between them. This TCR was recovered from a female donor with multiple sclerosis, enrolled in a pregnancy study. Specimen: CD8+ T cells from peripheral blood mononuclear cells, collected in the third trimester of pregnancy. This chain links TRBV7-2 with TRBJ2-7, with D possibly being TRBD2 (5 bases). Here the CDR3 reads CASSFGLGIYEQYF. In DNA, the CDR3 is TGTGCCAGCAGCTTCGGACTGGGGATCTACGAGCAGTACTTC. The full variable domain, rest sourced from reference TRBV7-2 and TRBJ2-7, is GAGVSQSPSNKVTEKGKDVELRCDPISGHTALYWYRQSLGQGLEFLIYFQGNSAPDKSGLPSDRFSAERTGGSVSTLTIQRTQQEDSAVYLCASSFGLGIYEQYFGPGTRLTVT.